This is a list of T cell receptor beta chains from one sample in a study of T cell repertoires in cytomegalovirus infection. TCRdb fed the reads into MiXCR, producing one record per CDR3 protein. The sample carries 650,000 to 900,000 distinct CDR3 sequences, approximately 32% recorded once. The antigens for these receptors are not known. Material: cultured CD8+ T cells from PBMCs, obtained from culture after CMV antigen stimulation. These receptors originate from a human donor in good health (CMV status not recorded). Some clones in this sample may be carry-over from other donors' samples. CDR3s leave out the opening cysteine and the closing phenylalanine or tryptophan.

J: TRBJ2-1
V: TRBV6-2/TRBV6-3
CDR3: ASSYLSPSYNEQF

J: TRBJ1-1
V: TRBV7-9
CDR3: ASSLRWHPPMNTEAF

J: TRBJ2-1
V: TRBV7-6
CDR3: ASSDREAYEQF

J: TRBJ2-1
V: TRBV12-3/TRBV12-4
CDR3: ASRAPNRGLYNEQF

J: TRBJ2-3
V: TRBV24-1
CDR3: ATSDLGTGRTDTQY

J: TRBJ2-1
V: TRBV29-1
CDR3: SVWTTLYTGNEQF

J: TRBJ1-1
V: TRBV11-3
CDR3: ASSQTGRTEAF

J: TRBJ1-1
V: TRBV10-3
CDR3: AISESAGANTEAF

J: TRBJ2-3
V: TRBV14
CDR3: ASSQDGRGIDTQY

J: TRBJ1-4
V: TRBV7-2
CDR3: ASSLEAGDEKLF

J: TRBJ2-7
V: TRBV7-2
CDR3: ASSSSGLAGVISYEQY

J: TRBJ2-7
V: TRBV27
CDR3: ASSLSNTGLRYEQY

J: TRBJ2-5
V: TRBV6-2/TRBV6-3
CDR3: ASSPRGFQETQY

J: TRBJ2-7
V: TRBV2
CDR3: ASSEAPYEQY

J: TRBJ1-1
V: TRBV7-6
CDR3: ASSAWTGNTEAF